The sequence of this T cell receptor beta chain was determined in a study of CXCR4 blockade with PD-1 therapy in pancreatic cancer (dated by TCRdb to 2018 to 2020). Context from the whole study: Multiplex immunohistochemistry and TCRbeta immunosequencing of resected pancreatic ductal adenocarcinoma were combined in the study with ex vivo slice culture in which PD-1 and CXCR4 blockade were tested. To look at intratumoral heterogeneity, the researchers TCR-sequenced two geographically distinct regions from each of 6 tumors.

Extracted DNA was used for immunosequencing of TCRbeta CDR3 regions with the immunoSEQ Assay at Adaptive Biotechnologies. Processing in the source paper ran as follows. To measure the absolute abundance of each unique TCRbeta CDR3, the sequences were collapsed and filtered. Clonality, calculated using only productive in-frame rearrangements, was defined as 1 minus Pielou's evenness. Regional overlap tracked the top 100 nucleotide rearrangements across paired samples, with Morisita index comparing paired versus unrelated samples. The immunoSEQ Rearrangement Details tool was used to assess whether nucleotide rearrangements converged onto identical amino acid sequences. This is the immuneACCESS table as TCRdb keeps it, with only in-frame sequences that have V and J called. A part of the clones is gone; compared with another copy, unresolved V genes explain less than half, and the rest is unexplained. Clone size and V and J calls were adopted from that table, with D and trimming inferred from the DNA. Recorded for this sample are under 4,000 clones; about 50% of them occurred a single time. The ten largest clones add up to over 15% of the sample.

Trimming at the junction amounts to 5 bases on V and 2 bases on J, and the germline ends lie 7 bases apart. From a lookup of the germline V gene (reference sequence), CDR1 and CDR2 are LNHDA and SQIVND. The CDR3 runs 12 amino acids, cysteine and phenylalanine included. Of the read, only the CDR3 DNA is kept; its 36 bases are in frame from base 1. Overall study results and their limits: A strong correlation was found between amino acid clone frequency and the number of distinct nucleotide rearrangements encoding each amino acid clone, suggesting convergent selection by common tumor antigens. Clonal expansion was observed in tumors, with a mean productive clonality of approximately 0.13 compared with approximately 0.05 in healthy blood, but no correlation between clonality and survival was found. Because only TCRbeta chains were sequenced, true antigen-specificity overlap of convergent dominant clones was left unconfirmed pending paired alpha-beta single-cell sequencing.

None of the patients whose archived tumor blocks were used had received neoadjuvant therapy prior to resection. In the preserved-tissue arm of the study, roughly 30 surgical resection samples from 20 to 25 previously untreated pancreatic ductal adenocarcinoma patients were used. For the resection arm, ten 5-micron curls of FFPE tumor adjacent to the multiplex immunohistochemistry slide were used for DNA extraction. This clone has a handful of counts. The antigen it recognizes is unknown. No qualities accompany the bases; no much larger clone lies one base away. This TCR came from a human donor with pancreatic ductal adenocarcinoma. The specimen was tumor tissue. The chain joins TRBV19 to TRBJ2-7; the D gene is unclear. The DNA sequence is TGTGCCAGTAGTGGGGTCCCCTACGAGCAGTACTTC. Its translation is CASSGVPYEQYF.